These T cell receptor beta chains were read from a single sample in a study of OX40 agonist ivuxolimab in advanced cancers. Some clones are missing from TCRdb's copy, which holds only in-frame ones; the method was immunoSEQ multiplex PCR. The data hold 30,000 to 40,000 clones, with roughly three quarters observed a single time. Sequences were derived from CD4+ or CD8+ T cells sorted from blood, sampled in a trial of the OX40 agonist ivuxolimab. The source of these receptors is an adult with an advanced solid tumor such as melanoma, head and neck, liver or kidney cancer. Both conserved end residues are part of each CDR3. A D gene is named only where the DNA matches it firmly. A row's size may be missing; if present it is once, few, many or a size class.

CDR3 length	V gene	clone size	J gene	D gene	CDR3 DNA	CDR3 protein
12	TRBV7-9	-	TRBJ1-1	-	TGTGCCAGCAGCTACCAGGGCTCTGAAGCTTTCTTT	CASSYQGSEAFF
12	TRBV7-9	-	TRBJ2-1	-	TGTGCCAGCAGCCCACAGCCGCATGAGCAGTTCTTC	CASSPQPHEQFF
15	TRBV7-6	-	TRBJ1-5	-	TGTGCCAGCAGCCTGACAGGCCATAGCAATCAGCCCCAGCATTTT	CASSLTGHSNQPQHF
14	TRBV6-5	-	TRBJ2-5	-	TGTGCCAGCAGCCCCTTTGGACAGCAAGAGACCCAGTACTTC	CASSPFGQQETQYF
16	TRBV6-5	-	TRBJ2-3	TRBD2	TGTGCCAGCAGTTACTTTTTAGCGGGAGGAATCAATACGCAGTATTTT	CASSYFLAGGINTQYF
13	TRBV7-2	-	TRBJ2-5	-	TGTGCCAGCAGCCGGGACAACCAAGAGACCCAGTACTTC	CASSRDNQETQYF
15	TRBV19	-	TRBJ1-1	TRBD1	TGTGCCAGTAGTAGCAGCGGGACAGGGAGGACTGAAGCTTTCTTT	CASSSSGTGRTEAFF
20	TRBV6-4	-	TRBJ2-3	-	TGTGCCAGCAGGCCTACAGGGGGATTAGCGGGAGATGCGAGCACAGATACGCAGTATTTT	CASRPTGGLAGDASTDTQYF
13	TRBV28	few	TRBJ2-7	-	TGTGCCAGCAAAACTCCCGGAGAGGACGAGCAGTACTTC	CASKTPGEDEQYF
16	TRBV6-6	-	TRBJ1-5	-	TGTGCCAGCAGTCCATTAAGGGCCGGAAGCGATCAGCCCCAGCATTTT	CASSPLRAGSDQPQHF
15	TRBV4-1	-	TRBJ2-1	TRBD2	TGCGCCAGCAGCCACCCATCTAGCGGGAGTGATGAGCAGTTCTTC	CASSHPSSGSDEQFF
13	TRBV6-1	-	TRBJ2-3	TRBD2	TGTGCCAGCAGCGGGAGGGGGACAGATACGCAGTATTTT	CASSGRGTDTQYF
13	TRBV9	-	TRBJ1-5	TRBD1	TGTGCCAGCAGTTATACAGGGGTTCAGCCCCAGCATTTT	CASSYTGVQPQHF
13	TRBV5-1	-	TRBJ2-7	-	TGCGCCAGCAGCTTAGTGACAGGATACGAGCAGTACTTC	CASSLVTGYEQYF